Sequencing of this T cell receptor beta chain was carried out in a study of T cell repertoires in ileal Crohn's disease. Study observations and caveats: Mucosal expansions were suggested to be mainly CD8 T cells. Clonal expansions were more frequent in active smokers than non-smokers at surgery.

Regarding this clone: As yet, its antigen is unknown.

Around 490 nanograms of biopsy DNA per sample underwent TCRB immunosequencing. Here immunoSEQ multiplex PCR was the method, and the copy in TCRdb shows in-frame clones only, minus some. Of approximately 4,000 clones listed, 70% to 85% are singletons. The receptor was isolated from an adult with Crohn's disease. The sequencing sample was made of ileal tissue.

CDR3 loop: CASSQETTSGNQPQHF. The DNA of the CDR3 is TGCGCCAGCAGCCAAGAGACTACCTCGGGGAATCAGCCCCAGCATTTT. The gene calls are TRBV4-1 and TRBJ1-5; D ambiguous. The germline V gene encodes CDR1 MGHRA and CDR2 YSYEKL. The CDR3 spans 16 residues. With 0 bases removed from V and 4 bases from J, the gap between germline ends came to 13 bases.